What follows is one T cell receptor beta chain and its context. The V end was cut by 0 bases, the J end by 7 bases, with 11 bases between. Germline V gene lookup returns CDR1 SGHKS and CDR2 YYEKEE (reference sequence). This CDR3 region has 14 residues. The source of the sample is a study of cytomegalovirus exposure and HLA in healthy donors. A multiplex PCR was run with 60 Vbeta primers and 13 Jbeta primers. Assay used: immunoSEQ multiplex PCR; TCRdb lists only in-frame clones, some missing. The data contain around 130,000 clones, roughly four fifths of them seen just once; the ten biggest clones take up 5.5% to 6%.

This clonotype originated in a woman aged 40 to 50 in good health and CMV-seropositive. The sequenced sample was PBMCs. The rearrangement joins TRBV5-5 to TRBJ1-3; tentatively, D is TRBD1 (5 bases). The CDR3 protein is CASSLGGLRNTIYF. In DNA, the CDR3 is TGTGCCAGCAGCTTGGGGGGCCTTCGGAACACCATATATTTT.